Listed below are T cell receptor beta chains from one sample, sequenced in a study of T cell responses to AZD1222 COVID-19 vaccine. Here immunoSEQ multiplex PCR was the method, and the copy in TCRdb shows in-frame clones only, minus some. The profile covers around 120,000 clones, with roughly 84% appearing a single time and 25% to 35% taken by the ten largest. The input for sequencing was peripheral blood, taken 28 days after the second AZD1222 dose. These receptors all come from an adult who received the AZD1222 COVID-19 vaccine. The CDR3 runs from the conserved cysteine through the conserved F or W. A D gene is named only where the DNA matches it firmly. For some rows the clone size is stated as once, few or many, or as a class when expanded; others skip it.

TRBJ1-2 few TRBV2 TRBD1 TGTGCCAGCACGACAGGGGACTATGGCTACACCTTC CASTTGDYGYTF
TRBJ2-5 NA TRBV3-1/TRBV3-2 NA TGTGCCAGCAGCGATACCCGACCGGAGACCCAGTACTTC CASSDTRPETQYF
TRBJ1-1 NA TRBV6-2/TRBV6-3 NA TGTGCCAGCAGTTACTCCGGCGGTAACACTGAAGCTTTCTTT CASSYSGGNTEAFF
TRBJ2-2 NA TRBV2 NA TGTGCCAGCAGCCCCTTGGGTTTCGGGGAGCTGTTTTTT CASSPLGFGELFF
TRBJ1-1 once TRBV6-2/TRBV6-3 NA TGTGCCAGCAGTTACTCGCCGGGGGAGGGTGAAGCTTTCTTT CASSYSPGEGEAFF
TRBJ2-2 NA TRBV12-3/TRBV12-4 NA TGTGCCAGCGGCAACACCGGGGAGCTGTTTTTT CASGNTGELFF
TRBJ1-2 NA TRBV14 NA TGTGCCAGCAGCCAAGATCCCGGTTACTATGGCTACACCTTC CASSQDPGYYGYTF
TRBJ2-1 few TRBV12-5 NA TGTGCTAGTGGTTTGGTAACGGGCCAGGGAGACAATGAGCAGTTCTTC CASGLVTGQGDNEQFF
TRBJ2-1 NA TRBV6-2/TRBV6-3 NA TGTGCCAGCAGTTACGAGGCAGGCTACAACAATGAGCAGTTCTTC CASSYEAGYNNEQFF
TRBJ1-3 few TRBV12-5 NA TGTGCTAGTGGTTCCCCGGGGGGGGCGAGTGGAAACACCATATATTTT CASGSPGGASGNTIYF
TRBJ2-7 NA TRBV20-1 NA TGCAGTGCTAGTGAGTGGCTGAACTACGAGCAGTACTTC CSASEWLNYEQYF
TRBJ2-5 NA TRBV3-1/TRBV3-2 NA TGTGCCAGCAGCCAAGCCTGGGGCGGGAAAGAGACCCAGTACTTC CASSQAWGGKETQYF
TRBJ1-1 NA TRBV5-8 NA TGTGCCAGCAGCCCAGGCGGGGGCTCCGTGAACACTGAAGCTTTCTTT CASSPGGGSVNTEAFF
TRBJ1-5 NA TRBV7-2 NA TGTGCCAGCAGACGGGATGCGGGTCAGCCCCAGCATTTT CASRRDAGQPQHF
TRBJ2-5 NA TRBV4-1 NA TGCGCCAGCAGCCAAGATGGCGGGAAGGAGACCCAGTACTTC CASSQDGGKETQYF
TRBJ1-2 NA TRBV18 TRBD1 TGTGCCAGCTCACCAACAGGGGCGGACTATGGCTACACCTTC CASSPTGADYGYTF
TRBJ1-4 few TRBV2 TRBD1 TGTGCCAGCAGAGCCGGGACAGGTCGTGAAAAACTGTTTTTT CASRAGTGREKLFF
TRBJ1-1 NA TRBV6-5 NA TGTGCCAGCACCAGGACAGTGAACACTGAAGCTTTCTTT CASTRTVNTEAFF
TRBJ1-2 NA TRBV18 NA TGTGCCAGCTCACGGAACCTAGGGGGCTACACCTTC CASSRNLGGYTF
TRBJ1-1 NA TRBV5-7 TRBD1 TGTGCCAGCAGCCCGCACCGGGACAGGGATGACACTGAAGCTTTCTTT CASSPHRDRDDTEAFF
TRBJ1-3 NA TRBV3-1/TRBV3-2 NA TGTGCCAGCAGCCATGTAGAGACCGGAAACACCATATATTTT CASSHVETGNTIYF
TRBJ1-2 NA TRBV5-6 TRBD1 TGTGCCAGCAGCTCCCCCGGGACAGAGATCCTCTATGGCTACACCTTC CASSSPGTEILYGYTF
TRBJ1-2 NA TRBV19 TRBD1 TGTGCCAGTAGTATACTGCCGGGACAGGGAAGGAATGGCTACACCTTC CASSILPGQGRNGYTF
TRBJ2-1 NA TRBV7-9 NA TGTGCCAGCAGCTTCGGACAGATATACAATGAGCAGTTCTTC CASSFGQIYNEQFF
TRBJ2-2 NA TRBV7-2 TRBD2 TGTGCCAGCAGTCACAGGGGGACTAGCGTTTACGGGGAGCTGTTTTTT CASSHRGTSVYGELFF
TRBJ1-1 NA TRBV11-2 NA TGTGCCAGCAGCAACGCCCGGGGCGGAGCTTTCTTT CASSNARGGAFF
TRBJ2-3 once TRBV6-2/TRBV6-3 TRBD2 TGTGCCAGCAGTTCCTGGACTAGCGGGGGCACTAGCACAGATACGCAGTATTTT CASSSWTSGGTSTDTQYF
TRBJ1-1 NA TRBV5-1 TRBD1 TGCGCCAGCAGCGGAGGACAGGGGGATGAAGCTTTCTTT CASSGGQGDEAFF
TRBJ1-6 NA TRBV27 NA TGTGCCAGCAGGTTATATAATTCACCCCTCCACTTT CASRLYNSPLHF
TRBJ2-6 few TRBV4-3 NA TGCGCCAGCAGCCAAGAGAGAGGGACTGGGGCCAACGTCCTGACTTTC CASSQERGTGANVLTF
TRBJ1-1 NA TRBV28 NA TGTGCCAGCAGTTTACAGAACGGAAAGGAAGCTTTCTTT CASSLQNGKEAFF
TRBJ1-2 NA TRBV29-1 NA TGCAGCGTTAATTTCTACACCTTC CSVNFYTF
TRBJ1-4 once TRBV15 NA TGTGCCACCCAACTAGCGACAGGAAATGAAAAACTGTTTTTT CATQLATGNEKLFF
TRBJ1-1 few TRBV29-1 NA TGCAGCGTTGCGGGGGGCGCAAACACTGAAGCTTTCTTT CSVAGGANTEAFF
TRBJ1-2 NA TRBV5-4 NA TGTGCCAGCAGCTCGACGACTGGTGGCTACACCTTC CASSSTTGGYTF
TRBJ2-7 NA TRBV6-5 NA TGTGCCAGCAGTTACGGAGTGGGGAACGAGCAGTACTTC CASSYGVGNEQYF
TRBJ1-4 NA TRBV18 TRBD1 TGTGCCAGCTCACCTCGGCAGGGGGTGGAAAAACTGTTTTTT CASSPRQGVEKLFF
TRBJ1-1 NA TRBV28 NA TGTGCCAGCAGCACCCTCCCCCGATCCGGGCCGAACACTGAAGCTTTCTTT CASSTLPRSGPNTEAFF
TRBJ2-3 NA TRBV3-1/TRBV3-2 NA TGTGCCAGCACCCGGTGGCCTGTGAGCACAGATACGCAGTATTTT CASTRWPVSTDTQYF
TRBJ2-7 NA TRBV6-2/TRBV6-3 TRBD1 TGTGCCAGCAGCCGGGACAGGGGGTACGAGCAGTACTTC CASSRDRGYEQYF
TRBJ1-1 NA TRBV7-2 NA TGTGCCAGCAGCTTTTCTAGAACTGAAGCTTTCTTT CASSFSRTEAFF
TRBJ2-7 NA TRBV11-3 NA TGTGCCAGCAGCTTGGAAGGAGGATACGAGCAGTACTTC CASSLEGGYEQYF
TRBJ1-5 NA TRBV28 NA TGTGCCAGCAATTCGGGGGGAGGGGGAGGTCAGCCCCAGCATTTT CASNSGGGGGQPQHF
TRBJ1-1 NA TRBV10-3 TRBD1 TGTGCCATCAGTGCTACGGGACAGATGAACACTGAAGCTTTCTTT CAISATGQMNTEAFF
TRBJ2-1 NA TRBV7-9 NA TGTGCCAGCAGCAGGGGGGGCGCCACCCTCAGCTCCTACAATGAGCAGTTCTTC CASSRGGATLSSYNEQFF
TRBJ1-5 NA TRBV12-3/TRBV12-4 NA TGTGCCAGCAGTTACCCGGGTAATCAGCCCCAGCATTTT CASSYPGNQPQHF
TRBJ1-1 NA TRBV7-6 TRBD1 TGTGCCAGCAGCCGCTACGGGACAGGGAACACTGAAGCTTTCTTT CASSRYGTGNTEAFF
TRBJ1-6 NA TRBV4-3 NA TGCGCCAGCAGCCAAGAAGAGGTCGGGAGCTCCTATAATTCACCCCTCCACTTT CASSQEEVGSSYNSPLHF